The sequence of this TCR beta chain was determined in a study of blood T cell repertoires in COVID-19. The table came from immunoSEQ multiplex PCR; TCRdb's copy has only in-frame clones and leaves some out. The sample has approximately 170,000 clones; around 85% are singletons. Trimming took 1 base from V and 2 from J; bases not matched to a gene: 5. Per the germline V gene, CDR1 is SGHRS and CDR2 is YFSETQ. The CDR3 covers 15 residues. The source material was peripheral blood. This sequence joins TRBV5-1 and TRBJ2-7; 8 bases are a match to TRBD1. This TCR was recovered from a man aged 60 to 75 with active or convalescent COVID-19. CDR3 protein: CASSLRTGFAYEQYF. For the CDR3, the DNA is TGCGCCAGCAGCTTGAGGACAGGGTTCGCCTACGAGCAGTACTTC. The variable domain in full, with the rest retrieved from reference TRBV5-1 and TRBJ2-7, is KAGVTQTPRYLIKTRGQQVTLSCSPISGHRSVSWYQQTPGQGLQFLFEYFSETQRNKGNFPGRFSGRQFSNSRSEMNVSTLELGDSALYLCASSLRTGFAYEQYFGPGTRLTVT.